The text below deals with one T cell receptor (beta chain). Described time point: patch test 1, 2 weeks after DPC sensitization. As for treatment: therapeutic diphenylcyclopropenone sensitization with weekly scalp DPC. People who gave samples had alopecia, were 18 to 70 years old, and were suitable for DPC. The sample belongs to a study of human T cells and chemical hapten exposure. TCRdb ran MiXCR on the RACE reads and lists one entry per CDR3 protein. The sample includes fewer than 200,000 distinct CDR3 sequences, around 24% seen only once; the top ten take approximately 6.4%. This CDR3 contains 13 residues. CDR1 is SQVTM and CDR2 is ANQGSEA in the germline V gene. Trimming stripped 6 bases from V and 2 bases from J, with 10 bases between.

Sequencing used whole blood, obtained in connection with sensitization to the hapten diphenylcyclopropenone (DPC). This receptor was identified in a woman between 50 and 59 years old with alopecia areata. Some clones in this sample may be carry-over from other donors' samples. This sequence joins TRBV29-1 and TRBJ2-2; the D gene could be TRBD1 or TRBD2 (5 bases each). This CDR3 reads CSVGTVNTGELFF. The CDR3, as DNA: TGCAGCGTCGGGACCGTTAACACCGGGGAGCTGTTTTTT.